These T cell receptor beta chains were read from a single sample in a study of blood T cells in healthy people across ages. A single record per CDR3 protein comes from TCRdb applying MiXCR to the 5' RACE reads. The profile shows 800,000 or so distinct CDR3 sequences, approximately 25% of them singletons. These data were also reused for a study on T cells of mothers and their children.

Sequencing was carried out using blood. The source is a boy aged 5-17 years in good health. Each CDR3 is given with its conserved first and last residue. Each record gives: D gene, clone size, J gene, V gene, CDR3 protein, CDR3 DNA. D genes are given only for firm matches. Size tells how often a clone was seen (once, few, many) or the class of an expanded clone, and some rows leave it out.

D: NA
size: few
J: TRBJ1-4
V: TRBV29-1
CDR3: CSVAGGTNEKLFF
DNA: TGCAGCGTTGCGGGGGGGACTAATGAAAAACTGTTTTTT

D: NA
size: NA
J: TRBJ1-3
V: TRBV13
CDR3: CASSGEGLTGNTIYF
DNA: TGTGCCAGCAGCGGCGAGGGGTTGACTGGAAACACCATATATTTT

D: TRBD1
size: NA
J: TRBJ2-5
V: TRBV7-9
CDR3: CASSPPGQGAQETQYF
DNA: TGTGCCAGCAGCCCGCCCGGACAGGGGGCGCAAGAGACCCAGTACTTC

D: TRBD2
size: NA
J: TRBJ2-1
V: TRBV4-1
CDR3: CASSQGGRANEQFF
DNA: TGCGCCAGCAGCCAGGGCGGGAGGGCCAATGAGCAGTTCTTC

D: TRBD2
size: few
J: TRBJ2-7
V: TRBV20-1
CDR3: CSASSLAVLYEQYF
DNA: TGCAGTGCTAGCTCACTAGCGGTCCTCTACGAGCAGTACTTC

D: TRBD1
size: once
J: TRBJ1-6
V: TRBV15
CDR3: CATSREGGQGASNSPLHF
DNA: TGTGCCACCAGCAGAGAGGGAGGACAGGGGGCGAGTAATTCACCCCTCCACTTT

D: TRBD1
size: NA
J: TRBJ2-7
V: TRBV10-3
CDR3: CAVLDREKDEQYF
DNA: TGTGCCGTCCTAGACAGGGAAAAAGACGAGCAGTACTTC

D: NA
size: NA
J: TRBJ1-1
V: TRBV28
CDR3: CASRVSGNTEAFF
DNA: TGTGCCAGCAGAGTTTCGGGGAACACTGAAGCTTTCTTT

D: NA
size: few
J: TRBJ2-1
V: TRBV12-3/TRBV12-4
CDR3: CASWDSSYNEQFF
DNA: TGTGCCAGTTGGGACTCCTCCTACAATGAGCAGTTCTTC

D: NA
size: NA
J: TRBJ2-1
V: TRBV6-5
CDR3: CASSYRPESYNEQFF
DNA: TGTGCCAGCAGTTACCGGCCGGAATCCTACAATGAGCAGTTCTTC

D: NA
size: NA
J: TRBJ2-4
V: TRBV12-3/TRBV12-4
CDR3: CASSLSWGERIQYF
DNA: TGTGCCAGCAGTTTAAGTTGGGGGGAGCGCATTCAGTACTTC

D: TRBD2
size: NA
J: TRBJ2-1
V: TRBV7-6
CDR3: CASSTKLAAYNEQFF
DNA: TGTGCCAGCAGCACGAAACTAGCGGCTTACAATGAGCAGTTCTTC

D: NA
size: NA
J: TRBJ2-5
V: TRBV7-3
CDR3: CASSLVADPRIETQYF
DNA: TGTGCCAGCAGCTTAGTTGCGGACCCAAGAATCGAGACCCAGTACTTC

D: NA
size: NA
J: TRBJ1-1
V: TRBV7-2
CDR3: CASSLGGGMREAFF
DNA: TGTGCCAGCAGCTTGGGGGGAGGGATGCGCGAAGCTTTCTTT

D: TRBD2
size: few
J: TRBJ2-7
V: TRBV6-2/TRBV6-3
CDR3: CASSLAGSVSGYEQYF
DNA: TGTGCCAGCAGTCTAGCGGGAAGCGTTTCTGGCTACGAGCAGTACTTC

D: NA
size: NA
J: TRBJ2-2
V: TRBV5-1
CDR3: CASSRTVVGNTGELFF
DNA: TGCGCCAGCAGCAGGACGGTAGTGGGCAACACCGGGGAGCTGTTTTTT

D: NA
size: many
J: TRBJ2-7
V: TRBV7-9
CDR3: CASSPPGSYEQYF
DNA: TGTGCCAGCAGCCCCCCAGGGTCGTACGAGCAGTACTTC

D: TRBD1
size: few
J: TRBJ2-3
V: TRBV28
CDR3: CASSSGTGEDTQYF
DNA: TGTGCCAGCAGTTCAGGGACAGGGGAAGATACGCAGTATTTT

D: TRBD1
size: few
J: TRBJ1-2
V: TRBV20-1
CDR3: CSAQGGVGYGYTF
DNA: TGTAGTGCTCAGGGGGGCGTTGGCTATGGCTACACCTTC

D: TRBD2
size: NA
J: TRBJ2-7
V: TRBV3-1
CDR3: CASSQDYGTTTRF
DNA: TGTGCCAGCAGCCAAGACTATGGGACTACTACGCGCTTC